Sequencing of this T cell receptor (beta chain) was carried out in a study of a mutant IDH1 vaccine in newly diagnosed glioma. Background on the study: Initiation of the vaccine course occurred 4-6 weeks after radiotherapy alone, or alongside temozolomide cycles.

Germline V gives CDR1 MNHEY, CDR2 SMNVEV (reference sequence). The CDR3 loop spans 16 amino acids. Between the trimmed V and J ends, which lost 7 bases and 0 bases, there was a span of 19 bases. Time point specified: week 47, end of study. Vaccination used 300 ug of mutant IDH1 20-mer peptide per dose, with topical imiquimod. As to this clone: Its antigen remains unknown.

The method was immunoSEQ multiplex PCR; TCRdb's version includes in-frame clones alone and lacks a portion of them. The sample yields more than 50,000 clones, about two thirds seen once. The source was peripheral blood mononuclear cells (PBMCs), collected from a glioma patient whose treatment included an IDH1 peptide vaccine. The V and J genes are TRBV27 and TRBJ2-7; a possible D gene is TRBD1 (6 bases). The sequence came from a man aged 35 to 55 with glioma. Some clones in this sample may be carry-over from other donors' samples. The CDR3 sequence: CASTSLRQGSSYEQYF. Written as DNA, the CDR3 is TGTGCCAGCACTTCCCTGCGGCAGGGGAGCTCCTACGAGCAGTACTTC.